This T cell receptor beta chain is drawn from a study of PD-L1 blockade in urothelial cancer. Using immunoSEQ multiplex PCR, the repertoire was profiled, and TCRdb retains in-frame clones only, with some absent. The profile shows 45,000 to 55,000 clones, approximately 85% of them singletons. Germline lookup yields CDR1 SGHNT and CDR2 YYREEE (reference sequence). V was pared by 0 bases and J by 7 bases, with 6 bases of the junction left unmatched. The CDR3 has 15 residues. Time point here: peripheral blood 6 weeks after treatment start. Patients in the study were battling locally advanced or metastatic urothelial carcinoma.

The sample consisted of PBMCs, taken around atezolizumab (anti-PD-L1) treatment. The chain has TRBV5-4 and TRBJ2-7; 11 bases are a match to TRBD1. The origin of this receptor is a man aged 50 to 59 with urothelial cancer. The CDR3 loop is CASSLGGTGGMEQYF. In DNA, the CDR3 is TGTGCCAGCAGCTTGGGGGGGACAGGGGGAATGGAGCAGTACTTC.